This TCR beta chain was captured by sequencing in a study of T cells after yellow fever vaccination. General study results and limits: Clonotypes appearing in both CD4 and CD8 compartments existed, and their share was small.

The CDR3 spans 15 residues. Trimming took 1 base from V and 1 from J, leaving 11 bases between them. Germline V gene data show CDR1 as SGHRS and CDR2 as YFSETQ. This clonotype was observed at least ten times. The antigen remains undetermined. The authors made TCR cDNA by 5'RACE template switching, adding a universal primer site and UMIs. TCRdb called the 5' RACE reads again in MiXCR, with one record for every CDR3 protein. The table lists 300,000 to 450,000 distinct CDR3 sequences, 6.2% of them singletons, with roughly 15% in the top ten. This clonotype was sampled from a man aged 30 to 39 who received the YFV17D yellow fever vaccine. V gene TRBV5-1 combines with J gene TRBJ2-5; D is perhaps TRBD1 (5 bases). The source material was PBMCs, sampled 5 days after the yellow fever booster vaccination. For the CDR3, the DNA is TGCGCCAGCAGCTTGATTGCACAGGCCCAAGAGACCCAGTACTTC. Translation gives CASSLIAQAQETQYF.